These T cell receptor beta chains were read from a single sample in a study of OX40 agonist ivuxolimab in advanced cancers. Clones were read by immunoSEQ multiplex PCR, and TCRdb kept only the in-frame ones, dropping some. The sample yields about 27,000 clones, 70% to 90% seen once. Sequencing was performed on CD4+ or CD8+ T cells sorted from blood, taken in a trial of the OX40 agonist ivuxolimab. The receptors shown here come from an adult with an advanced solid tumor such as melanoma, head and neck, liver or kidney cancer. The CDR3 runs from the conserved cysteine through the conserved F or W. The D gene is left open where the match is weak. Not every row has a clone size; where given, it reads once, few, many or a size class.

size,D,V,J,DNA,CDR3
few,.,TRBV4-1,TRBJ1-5,TGCGCCAGCAGCCAACGACAGAATAGCAATCAGCCCCAGCATTTT,CASSQRQNSNQPQHF
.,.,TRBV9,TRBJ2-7,TGTGCCAGCAGCGTAGGGGGTCGGTACTCCTACGAGCAGTACTTC,CASSVGGRYSYEQYF
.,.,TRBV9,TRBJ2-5,TGTGCCAGCAGCTCGAGGACAACGCAAGAGACCCAGTACTTC,CASSSRTTQETQYF
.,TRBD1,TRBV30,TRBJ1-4,TGTGCCTGGTCGACAGGGAAAAATGAAAAACTGTTTTTT,CAWSTGKNEKLFF
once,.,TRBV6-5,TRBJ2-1,TGTGCCAGCAGTCTGGGACCCTACAATGAGCAGTTCTTC,CASSLGPYNEQFF
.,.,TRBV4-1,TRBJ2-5,TGCGCCAGCGGGCCCCTCAAGACCCAGTACTTC,CASGPLKTQYF
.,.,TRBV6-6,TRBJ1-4,TGTGCCAGCATGCAGGGGCAGGGTAATGAAAAACTGTTTTTT,CASMQGQGNEKLFF
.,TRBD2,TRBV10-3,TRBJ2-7,TGTGCCACCTCCCTAGAGGTTGGGACTAGTTACGAGCAGTACTTC,CATSLEVGTSYEQYF
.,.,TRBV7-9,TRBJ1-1,TGTGCCAGCAGCTTAGCCCAGGGGCTGAACACTGAAGCTTTCTTT,CASSLAQGLNTEAFF
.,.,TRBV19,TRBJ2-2,TGTGCCAGTAGTATCGGTACCCCAAGCTTCACCGGGGAGCTGTTTTTT,CASSIGTPSFTGELFF
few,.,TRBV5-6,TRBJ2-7,TGTGCCAGCAGCTTTCAGCGGAATCCCTCCTACGAGCAGTACTTC,CASSFQRNPSYEQYF
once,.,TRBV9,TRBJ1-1,TGTGCCAGCAGCGTAGAACAGGGAGGCTTACAAGCTTTCTTT,CASSVEQGGLQAFF
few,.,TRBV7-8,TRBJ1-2,TGTGCCAGCAGCTTAGTTTTTCAGGGAGTCAATGGCTACACCTTC,CASSLVFQGVNGYTF
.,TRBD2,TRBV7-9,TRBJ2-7,TGTGCCAGCAGCTGGGGGGGAAGCGTCGAGCAGTACTTC,CASSWGGSVEQYF
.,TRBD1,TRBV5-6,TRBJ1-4,TGTGCCAGCAGTTACAGGGGAGCTAATGAAAAACTGTTTTTT,CASSYRGANEKLFF
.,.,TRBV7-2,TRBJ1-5,TGTGCCAGCAGCTTAGCCGCAGGTGGTTATGTTATTCAGCCCCAGCATTTT,CASSLAAGGYVIQPQHF
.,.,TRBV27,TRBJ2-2,TGTGCCAGCAGGCCGATACAGGGATTAGCGAACACCGGGGAGCTGTTTTTT,CASRPIQGLANTGELFF
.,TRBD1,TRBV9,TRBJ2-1,TGTGCCAGCAGCGCCTTTGACAGGGGATCCTACAATGAGCAGTTCTTC,CASSAFDRGSYNEQFF
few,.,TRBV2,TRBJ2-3,TGTGCCAGCAGTGAAGAGGGCTCTTCGGTGGCAGATACGCAGTATTTT,CASSEEGSSVADTQYF
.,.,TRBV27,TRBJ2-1,TGTGCCAGCAACCCTGGAAGCTCCTACAATGAGCAGTTCTTC,CASNPGSSYNEQFF
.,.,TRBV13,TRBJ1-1,TGTGCCAGCAGCCTCTTGAACACTGAAGCTTTCTTT,CASSLLNTEAFF
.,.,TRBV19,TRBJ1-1,TGTGCCACCTACCTGAGGTCCGGGGTGAACACTGAAGCTTTCTTT,CATYLRSGVNTEAFF
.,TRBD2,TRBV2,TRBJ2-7,TGTGCCAGCAACGTAGCGGGAGGGTGGGGAAACGAGCAGTACTTC,CASNVAGGWGNEQYF
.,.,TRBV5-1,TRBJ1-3,TGCGCCAGCAGCTTGGTAGGTCCCCCGGTGGCTGGAAACACCATATATTTT,CASSLVGPPVAGNTIYF
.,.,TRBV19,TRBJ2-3,TGTGCCAGTAGTATAGTGGATCGGGGCACCACAGATACGCAGTATTTT,CASSIVDRGTTDTQYF
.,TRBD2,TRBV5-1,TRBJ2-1,TGCGCCAGCAGCTTGGACGGGGGGTTCTACAATGAGCAGTTCTTC,CASSLDGGFYNEQFF
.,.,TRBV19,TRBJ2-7,TGTGCCAGTAGTTTGGGTATAGTCTCCAACGAGCAGTACTTC,CASSLGIVSNEQYF
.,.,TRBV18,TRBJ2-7,TGTGCCAGCTCACCACCTGGGTCGGGGTACGAGCAGTACTTC,CASSPPGSGYEQYF
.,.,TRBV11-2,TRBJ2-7,TGTGCCAGCAGCTTAGGAGGGGGCTACGAGCAGTACTTC,CASSLGGGYEQYF
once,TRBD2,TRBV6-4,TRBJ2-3,TGTGCCAGCAGTCCCGGACTAGCGGGTACCGATACGCAGTATTTT,CASSPGLAGTDTQYF
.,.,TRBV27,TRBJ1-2,TGTGCCAGCAGTCCGCAGGGACCGCTAACGAACTACACCTTC,CASSPQGPLTNYTF
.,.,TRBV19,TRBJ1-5,TGTGCCAGTAGTAGGTTAAACGGTCAGCCCCAGCATTTT,CASSRLNGQPQHF
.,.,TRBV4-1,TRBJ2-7,TGCGCCAGCAGCCAACTAATCAGCGGGTCCTACGAGCAGTACTTC,CASSQLISGSYEQYF
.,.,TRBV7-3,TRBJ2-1,TGTGCCAGCAGCTTTGATTACAATGAGCAGTTCTTC,CASSFDYNEQFF
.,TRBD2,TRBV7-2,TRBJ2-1,TGTGCCAGCAGCATAGGACTAGCGGGAGGCGAGCAGTTCTTC,CASSIGLAGGEQFF
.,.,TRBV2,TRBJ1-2,TGTGCCAGCAGTGACAGCGGAGGGGGCTACACCTTC,CASSDSGGGYTF
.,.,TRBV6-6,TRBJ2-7,TGTGCCAGCACCCACACCGGGACCCCCTACGAGCAGTACTTC,CASTHTGTPYEQYF
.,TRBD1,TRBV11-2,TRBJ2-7,TGTGCCAGCAGCTTATTAGTGGTTACAGGGGCCTACGAGCAGTACTTC,CASSLLVVTGAYEQYF
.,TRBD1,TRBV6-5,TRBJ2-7,TGTGCCAGCAGTTCTGATCGGACAGGTAACTACGAGCAGTACTTC,CASSSDRTGNYEQYF
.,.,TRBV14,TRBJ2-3,TGTGCCAGCAGCCAAGATCTGGGGGGATTCAGCACAGATACGCAGTATTTT,CASSQDLGGFSTDTQYF
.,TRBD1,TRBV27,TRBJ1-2,TGTGCCAGCAGTTTCATCCGACAGGGGATCAATGGCTACACCTTC,CASSFIRQGINGYTF
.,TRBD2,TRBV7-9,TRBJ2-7,TGTGCCAGCAGCTTACCCACTAGCGGCCCCTACGAGCAGTACTTC,CASSLPTSGPYEQYF